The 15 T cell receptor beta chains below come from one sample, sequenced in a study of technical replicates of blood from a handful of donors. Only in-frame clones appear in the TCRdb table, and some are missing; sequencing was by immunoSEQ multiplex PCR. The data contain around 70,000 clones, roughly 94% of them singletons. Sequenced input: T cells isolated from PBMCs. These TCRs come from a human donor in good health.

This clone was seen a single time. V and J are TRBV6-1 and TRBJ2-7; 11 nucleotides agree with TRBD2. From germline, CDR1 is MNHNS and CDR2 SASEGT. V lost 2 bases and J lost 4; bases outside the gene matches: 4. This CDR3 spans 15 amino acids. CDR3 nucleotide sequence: TGTGCCAGCAGTGAACCTAGCGGGAGGCTATACGAGCAGTACTTC. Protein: CASSEPSGRLYEQYF.

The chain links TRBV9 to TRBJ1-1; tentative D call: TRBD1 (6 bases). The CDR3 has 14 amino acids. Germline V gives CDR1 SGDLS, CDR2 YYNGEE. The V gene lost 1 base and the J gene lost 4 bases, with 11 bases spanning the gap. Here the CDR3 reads CASSVQGLGTEAFF. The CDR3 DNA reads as TGTGCCAGCAGCGTACAGGGGTTAGGCACTGAAGCTTTCTTT.

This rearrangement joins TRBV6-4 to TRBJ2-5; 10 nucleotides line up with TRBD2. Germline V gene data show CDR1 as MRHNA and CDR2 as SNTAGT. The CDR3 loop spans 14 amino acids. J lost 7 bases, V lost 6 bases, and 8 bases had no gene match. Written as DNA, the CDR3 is TGTGCCAGCAGCCATCTAGCGGGAGATGGGACCCAGTACTTC. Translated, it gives CASSHLAGDGTQYF.

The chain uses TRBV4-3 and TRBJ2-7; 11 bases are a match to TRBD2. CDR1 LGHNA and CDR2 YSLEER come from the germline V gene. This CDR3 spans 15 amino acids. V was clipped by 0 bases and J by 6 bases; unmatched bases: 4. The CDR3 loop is CASSQDLTSGIEQYF. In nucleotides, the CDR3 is TGCGCCAGCAGCCAAGATCTGACTAGCGGGATCGAGCAGTACTTC.

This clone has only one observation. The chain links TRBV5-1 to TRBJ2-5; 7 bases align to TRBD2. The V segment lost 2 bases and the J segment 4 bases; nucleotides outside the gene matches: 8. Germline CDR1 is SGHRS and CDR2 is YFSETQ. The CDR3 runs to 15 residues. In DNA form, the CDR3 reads TGCGCCAGCAGCTTCGAGGGAGGGTACGCAGAGACCCAGTACTTC. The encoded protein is CASSFEGGYAETQYF.

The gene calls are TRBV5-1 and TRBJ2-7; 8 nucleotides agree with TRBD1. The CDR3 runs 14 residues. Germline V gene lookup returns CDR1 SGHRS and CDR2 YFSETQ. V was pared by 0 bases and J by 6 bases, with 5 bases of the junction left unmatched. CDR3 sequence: CASSLGDRYAEQYF. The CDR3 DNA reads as TGCGCCAGCAGCTTGGGGGACAGGTATGCCGAGCAGTACTTC.

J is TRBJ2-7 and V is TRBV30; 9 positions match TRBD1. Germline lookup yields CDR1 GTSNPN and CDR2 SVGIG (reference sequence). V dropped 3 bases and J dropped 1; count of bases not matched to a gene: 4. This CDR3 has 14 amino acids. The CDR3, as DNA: TGTGCCTGGAGCTACGGGACAGGGTCCTACGAGCAGTACTTC. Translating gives CAWSYGTGSYEQYF.

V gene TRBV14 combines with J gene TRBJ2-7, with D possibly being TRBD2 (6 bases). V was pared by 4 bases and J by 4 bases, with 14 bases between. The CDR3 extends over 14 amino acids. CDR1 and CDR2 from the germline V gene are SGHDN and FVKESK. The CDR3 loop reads CASSRWGLIYEQYF. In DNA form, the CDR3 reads TGTGCCAGCAGCCGCTGGGGACTTATTTACGAGCAGTACTTC.

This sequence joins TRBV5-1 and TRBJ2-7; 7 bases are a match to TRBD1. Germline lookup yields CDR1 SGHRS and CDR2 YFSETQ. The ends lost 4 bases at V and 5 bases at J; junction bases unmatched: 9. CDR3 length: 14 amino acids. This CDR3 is CASSQDREVNEQYF. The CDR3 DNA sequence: TGCGCCAGCAGCCAAGACAGGGAAGTCAACGAGCAGTACTTC.

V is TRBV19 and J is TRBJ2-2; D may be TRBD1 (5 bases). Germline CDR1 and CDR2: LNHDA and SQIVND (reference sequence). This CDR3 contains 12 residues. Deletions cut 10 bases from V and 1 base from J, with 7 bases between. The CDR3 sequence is CATGQNTGELFF. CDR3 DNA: TGTGCCACCGGACAGAACACCGGGGAGCTGTTTTTT. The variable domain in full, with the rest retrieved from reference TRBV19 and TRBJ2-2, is DGGITQSPKYLFRKEGQNVTLSCEQNLNHDAMYWYRQDPGQGLRLIYYSQIVNDFQKGDIAEGYSVSREKKESFPLTVTSAQKNPTAFYLCATGQNTGELFFGEGSRLTVL.

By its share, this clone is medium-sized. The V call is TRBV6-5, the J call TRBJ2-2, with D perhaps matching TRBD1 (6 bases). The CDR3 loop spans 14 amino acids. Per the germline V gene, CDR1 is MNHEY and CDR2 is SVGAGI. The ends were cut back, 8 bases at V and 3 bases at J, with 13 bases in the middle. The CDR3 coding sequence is TGTGCCAGCGCCAGGGGCGAAGACACCGGGGAGCTGTTTTTT. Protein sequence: CASARGEDTGELFF.

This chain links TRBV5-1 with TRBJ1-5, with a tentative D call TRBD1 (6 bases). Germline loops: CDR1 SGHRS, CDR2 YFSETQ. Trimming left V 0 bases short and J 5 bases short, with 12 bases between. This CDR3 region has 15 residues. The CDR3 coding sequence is TGCGCCAGCAGCTTGGCAGGGGAGTACGATCAGCCCCAGCATTTT. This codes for CASSLAGEYDQPQHF.

The CDR3 sequence: CASSRPGQSEAFF. The CDR3 bases are TGCGCCAGCAGCCGACCGGGACAGAGTGAAGCTTTCTTT. The gene calls are TRBV4-1 and TRBJ1-1; 7 nucleotides line up with TRBD1. Germline loops: CDR1 MGHRA, CDR2 YSYEKL. J gave up 7 bases and V 4 bases, and 6 bases lay outside the gene matches. The CDR3 totals 13 residues.

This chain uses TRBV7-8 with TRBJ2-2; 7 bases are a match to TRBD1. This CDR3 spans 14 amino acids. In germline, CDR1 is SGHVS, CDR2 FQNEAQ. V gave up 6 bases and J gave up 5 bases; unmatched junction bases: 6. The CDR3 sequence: CASRPTGATGELFF. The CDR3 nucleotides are TGTGCCAGCAGGCCCACAGGGGCAACCGGGGAGCTGTTTTTT.

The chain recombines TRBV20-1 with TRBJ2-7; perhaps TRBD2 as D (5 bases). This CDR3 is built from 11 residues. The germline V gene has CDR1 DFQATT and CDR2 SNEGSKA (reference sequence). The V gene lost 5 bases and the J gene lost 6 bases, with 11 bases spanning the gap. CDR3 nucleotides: TGCAGTGCTTCACTAGGTATCGAGCAGTACTTC. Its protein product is CSASLGIEQYF.